Below, 8 T cell receptor beta chains from the same sample are listed, as sequenced in a study of T cell repertoires in cytomegalovirus infection. TCRdb itself ran the reads through MiXCR, one entry per CDR3 protein. The sample gives about 830,000 distinct CDR3 sequences, about 31% of which show up once; roughly 12% is in the top ten. For these receptors, no antigen is known. Sequences were derived from cultured CD8+ T cells from PBMCs, sampled from culture after CMV antigen stimulation. These receptors were taken from a human donor in good health (CMV status not recorded). Some clones in this sample may be carry-over from other donors' samples.

This clonotype has ten or more counts. This rearrangement joins TRBV7-2 to TRBJ2-3; 15 bases align to TRBD2. CDR1 SGHTA and CDR2 FQGNSA come from the germline V gene. V lost 0 bases to trimming and J lost 4 bases; unmatched junction nucleotides: 8. The CDR3 spans 19 residues. The CDR3 protein is CASSLALGLAGGPSDTQYF. In nucleotides, the CDR3 is TGTGCCAGCAGCTTAGCCCTCGGACTAGCGGGGGGGCCGTCAGATACGCAGTATTTT. The variable domain in full, completed from reference TRBV7-2 and TRBJ2-3, reads GAGVSQSPSNKVTEKGKDVELRCDPISGHTALYWYRQSLGQGLEFLIYFQGNSAPDKSGLPSDRFSAERTGGSVSTLTIQRTQQEDSAVYLCASSLALGLAGGPSDTQYFGPGTRLTVL.

CDR3 loop: CSARGLRDATNEKLFF. Here the CDR3 DNA reads TGCAGTGCTAGAGGCCTTAGGGACGCAACTAATGAAAAACTGTTTTTT. This chain connects TRBV20-1 to TRBJ1-4; a possible D gene is TRBD1 (5 bases). CDR1 is DFQATT and CDR2 is SNEGSKA in the germline V gene (reference sequence). Trimming left V 1 base short and J 0 bases short, with 12 bases between. This CDR3 is 16 amino acids long.

This clonotype was observed a handful of times. The chain links TRBV9 to TRBJ2-5; 10 bases are shared with TRBD2. The CDR3 contains 16 residues. CDR1 and CDR2 (germline): SGDLS, YYNGEE. The V and J ends lost 0 bases and 1 base, in that order; junction bases with no gene match: 3. The CDR3: CASSVVPSGGQETQYF. The CDR3 DNA reads as TGTGCCAGCAGCGTAGTCCCTAGCGGGGGCCAAGAGACCCAGTACTTC. Drawing the rest from reference TRBV9 and TRBJ2-5, the complete variable domain is DSGVTQTPKHLITATGQRVTLRCSPRSGDLSVYWYQQSLDQGLQFLIQYYNGEERAKGNILERFSAQQFPDLHSELNLSSLELGDSALYFCASSVVPSGGQETQYFGPGTRLLVL.

The chain links TRBV27 to TRBJ2-2, with 13 positions matching TRBD2. This CDR3 spans 16 amino acids. CDR1 is MNHEY and CDR2 is SMNVEV in the germline V gene (reference sequence). Trimming took 6 bases from V and 5 from J; bases not matched to a gene: 6. The CDR3: CASSFSLAGGTGELFF. DNA of the CDR3: TGTGCCAGCAGCTTTTCACTAGCGGGGGGGACCGGGGAGCTGTTTTTT.

V usage is TRBV6-6 and J usage is TRBJ2-7; TRBD1 matches at 8 bases. V dropped 5 bases and J dropped 6; count of bases not matched to a gene: 0. The length of the CDR3 is 11 residues. Germline loops: CDR1 MNHNY, CDR2 SVGAGI (reference sequence). CDR3 coding DNA: TGTGCCAGCAGTACAGGGGGCGAGCAGTACGTC. Translation: CASSTGGEQYV.

This clonotype has a handful of counts. J is TRBJ2-7 and V is TRBV6-2 or TRBV6-3, with a possible D match to TRBD1 (6 bases). Trimming cost V 5 bases and J 0 bases, with 17 bases left between them. This CDR3 has 16 residues. Germline assignment: CDR1 MNHEY and CDR2 SVGEGT. The CDR3 DNA reads TGTGCCAGCAGTCGTCAGACAGGCATCGGCTCCTACGAGCAGTACTTC. Its translation: CASSRQTGIGSYEQYF.

CDR3 sequence reads: CASSFMTDTQYF. The CDR3, as DNA: TGTGCCAGCAGCTTCATGACAGATACGCAGTATTTT. This chain links TRBV7-9 with TRBJ2-3; D is undetermined. V gave up 3 bases and J gave up 3 bases, with 4 bases separating them. The V gene's germline CDR1 is SEHNR and CDR2 FQNEAQ (reference sequence). The CDR3 length is 12 residues.

The chain is built from TRBV10-2 and TRBJ1-1; perhaps TRBD1 as D (5 bases). Germline assignment: CDR1 WSHSY and CDR2 SAAADI. V was cut by 1 base and J by 8 bases, with 11 bases left in between. This CDR3 is built from 13 residues. CDR3 nucleotide sequence: TGCGCCAGCAGTGAGTTGGGGGGGGGGGAAGCTTTCTTT. Protein: CASSELGGGEAFF.